The following is a T cell receptor beta chain sequence with its context. Looked up from germline, CDR1 is KGHSH and CDR2 is LQKENI. The CDR3 runs to 15 residues. V shed 5 bases and J 10 bases; nucleotides not matched to a gene: 10. The data were obtained in a study of blood T cell repertoires in COVID-19. The overall study: The samples span acute and convalescent COVID-19 from the United States, Italy and Spain. T cells, B-cell-depleted T cells, or PBMCs supplied cDNA or gDNA.

The authors' processing: Nucleated cell number was recorded as an estimate derived from reference gene primer amplification. The repertoire was sequenced with immunoSEQ multiplex PCR; TCRdb's copy has only in-frame clones and lacks some. The V and J calls and the clone size are those of that table, but D and trimming were determined from the DNA. Of roughly 100,000 clones in the sample, 85% are singletons; the top ten hold more than 1.5%. The V call is TRBV18, the J call TRBJ1-6, with 8 bases fitting TRBD1. Sequences were obtained from peripheral blood. The receptor's source is a woman aged 70-85 years with active or convalescent COVID-19. The chain's CDR3 is CASSSVTGEGSPLHF. In DNA form, the CDR3 reads TGTGCCAGCTCAAGCGTGACAGGGGAGGGATCACCCCTCCACTTT.